The next 15 T cell receptor beta chains were all read from a single sample in a study of blood T cell repertoires in COVID-19. The assay was immunoSEQ multiplex PCR, and TCRdb's table has in-frame clones only and misses some. The data hold approximately 85,000 clones, with approximately 89% observed a single time. Material for sequencing was peripheral blood. The receptors here all came from a man in his fifties with acute or convalescent COVID-19.

Details on this clone: Other DNA variants within this sample encode the same CDR3. J is TRBJ2-1 and V is TRBV7-3, with 7 bases matching TRBD2. Germline-derived CDR1 and CDR2 are SGHTA and FQGTGA. With V trimmed by 1 base and J by 4 bases, 1 base remained unmatched. This CDR3 has 14 residues. This CDR3 reads CASSLSGRYNEQFF. CDR3 sequence (DNA): TGTGCCAGCAGCTTAAGCGGGAGATACAATGAGCAGTTCTTC.

This rearrangement joins TRBV4-1 to TRBJ1-6; D gene unclear. V lost 0 bases, J lost 9 bases, and 12 bases lay in between. Germline loops: CDR1 MGHRA, CDR2 YSYEKL. The CDR3 has 15 amino acids. CDR3 region: CASSQELEGLSPLHF. The CDR3 DNA reads as TGCGCCAGCAGCCAAGAACTCGAGGGCCTTTCACCCCTCCACTTT.

The chain recombines TRBV27 with TRBJ2-2; D is undetermined. With 7 bases removed from V and 1 base from J, the gap between germline ends came to 7 bases. Germline-derived CDR1 and CDR2 are MNHEY and SMNVEV (reference sequence). This CDR3 has 13 amino acids. The CDR3 coding sequence is TGTGCCAGCACCCTAGGGAACACCGGGGAGCTGTTTTTT. Translated, it gives CASTLGNTGELFF.

This chain links TRBV5-1 with TRBJ1-2, with 10 bases aligning to TRBD1. This CDR3 is 15 amino acids long. Germline V gene data show CDR1 as SGHRS and CDR2 as YFSETQ. After removal of 0 bases from V and 5 bases from J, the junction contained 4 bases not matched to a gene. The CDR3 sequence: CASSLATGGAYGYTF. CDR3 DNA: TGCGCCAGCAGCTTGGCGACAGGGGGCGCTTATGGCTACACCTTC.

V usage is TRBV28 and J usage is TRBJ1-5; D perhaps matches TRBD1 (6 bases). Trimming cost V 3 bases and J 3 bases, with 12 bases left between them. The CDR3 has 15 residues. Germline CDR1 MDHEN, CDR2 SYDVKM. In nucleotides, the CDR3 is TGTGCCAGCAGTTTCGGCCGGGACACCAATCAGCCCCAGCATTTT. Amino acid sequence: CASSFGRDTNQPQHF.

The V and J genes are TRBV24-1 and TRBJ1-3; D possibly corresponds to TRBD1 (6 bases). With 4 bases removed from V and 2 bases from J, the gap between germline ends came to 11 bases. CDR1 and CDR2 from the germline V gene are KGHDR and SFDVKD. This CDR3 has 15 amino acids. CDR3 sequence (DNA): TGTGCCACCAGTGACCCATACAGGGCTGGAAACACCATATATTTT. As protein: CATSDPYRAGNTIYF.

This rearrangement joins TRBV27 to TRBJ2-3; 9 bases line up with TRBD1. V was clipped by 6 bases and J by 5 bases; unmatched bases: 15. This CDR3 is built from 17 residues. Per germline, CDR1 MNHEY and CDR2 SMNVEV (reference sequence). The CDR3 sequence: CASRETNRGRGGDTQYF. In nucleotides, the CDR3 is TGTGCCAGCAGGGAGACTAACAGGGGGCGCGGCGGAGATACGCAGTATTTT.

This sequence joins TRBV9 and TRBJ2-3, with TRBD2 identical over 14 bases. With 2 bases clipped from V and 0 bases from J, the junction kept 2 bases outside the gene matches. This CDR3 is 17 amino acids long. Germline CDR1 and CDR2: SGDLS and YYNGEE. CDR3 sequence: CASSVGLAGVSTDTQYF. The CDR3, as DNA: TGTGCCAGCAGCGTGGGACTAGCGGGAGTTAGCACAGATACGCAGTATTTT.

The chain couples TRBV5-1 to TRBJ2-7, with D possibly being TRBD2 (6 bases). This CDR3 is built from 17 residues. Germline CDR1 and CDR2: SGHRS and YFSETQ. Trimming took 4 bases from V and 0 from J, leaving 20 bases between them. The CDR3 bases are TGCGCCAGCAGCGGTAAAGGGGACTCCTTGAGCTCCTACGAGCAGTACTTC. Encoded protein: CASSGKGDSLSSYEQYF. The whole variable domain, remainder taken from reference TRBV5-1 and TRBJ2-7, is KAGVTQTPRYLIKTRGQQVTLSCSPISGHRSVSWYQQTPGQGLQFLFEYFSETQRNKGNFPGRFSGRQFSNSRSEMNVSTLELGDSALYLCASSGKGDSLSSYEQYFGPGTRLTVT.

The chain uses TRBV6-2 or TRBV6-3 and TRBJ2-5; possible D gene TRBD2, 6 bases. The CDR3 runs to 18 residues. Germline values: CDR1 MNHEY, CDR2 SVGEGT. The V end was cut by 2 bases, the J end by 5 bases, with 24 bases between. The CDR3 is CASSYGIPAGRSRETQYF. The CDR3 region has the DNA TGTGCCAGCAGTTACGGGATCCCCGCAGGGAGGTCTAGGGAGACCCAGTACTTC.

The rearrangement uses TRBV19 and TRBJ1-2; a weak D match, TRBD1 (5 bases). This CDR3 spans 15 amino acids. CDR1 LNHDA and CDR2 SQIVND come from the germline V gene (reference sequence). Trimming removed 3 bases at V and 1 base at J, with 12 bases between. DNA of the CDR3: TGTGCCAGTAGTATCTCGACAGCCCGTAACTATGGCTACACCTTC. Translating it yields CASSISTARNYGYTF.

This clone was recorded only once. V is TRBV2 and J is TRBJ2-1; 12 bases are a match to TRBD2. Looked up from germline, CDR1 is SNHLY and CDR2 is FYNNEI. The CDR3 is 18 amino acids. Trimming at V came to 1 base and at J to 4 bases, leaving 8 bases not matched to a gene. The CDR3 loop is CASSEGSSGGAFYNEQFF. CDR3 nucleotides: TGTGCCAGCAGTGAAGGTTCTAGCGGGGGGGCATTTTACAATGAGCAGTTCTTC.

CDR3 coding DNA: TGTGCCAGCAGCTCCGGGACTAGCGGGTTAGATGAGCAGTTCTTC. It is translated as CASSSGTSGLDEQFF. The rearrangement joins TRBV5-4 to TRBJ2-1; 12 bases align to TRBD2. Germline loops: CDR1 SGHNT, CDR2 YYREEE (reference sequence). The J segment lost 8 bases and the V segment lost 3 bases, leaving 6 bases of the junction unmatched. The CDR3 is made up of 15 amino acids.

This clone was observed a single time. The V call is TRBV4-3, the J call TRBJ1-1; 7 bases match TRBD1. The germline V gene encodes CDR1 LGHNA and CDR2 YSLEER. Trimming cost V 4 bases and J 1 base; bases outside gene matches: 9. This CDR3 has 16 amino acids. CDR3 sequence (DNA): TGCGCCAGCAGCCCCCGGGCCGGGACAGCGAACACTGAAGCTTTCTTT. Amino acids: CASSPRAGTANTEAFF.

The chain carries TRBV7-2 and TRBJ1-3; 7 bases map to TRBD1. Germline V CDR1 and CDR2: SGHTA, FQGNSA. This CDR3 spans 15 amino acids. V shed 3 bases, J shed 1 base, and the junction held 3 bases outside the gene matches. CDR3 bases: TGTGCCAGCAGCTTGGACAGGAGTTCTGGAAACACCATATATTTT. Its translation: CASSLDRSSGNTIYF.